This T cell receptor (beta chain) comes out of a study of shared clonotypes between healthy human individuals. Study information: The composition of the donors was a couple of women and a few men aged 18 to 49.

V was trimmed by 4 bases and J by 6 bases, leaving 26 bases between them. This CDR3 is built from 19 residues. CDR1 and CDR2 from the germline V gene are SGHRS and YFSETQ. Splitting of CD4+ cells produced CD45RA+ naive and CD45RA-negative memory subsets. General observations from the study: Against clonotypes common to all four donors, non-shared ones had lower generation probabilities. Sorted-subset sequencing, rarefaction showed, was incomplete despite large depth.

Repertoires were generated with immunoSEQ multiplex PCR, while TCRdb's copy carries only in-frame clones and drops some. Seen here are 170,000 or so clones, around 63% observed once, and the top ten hold 8.5% to 12%. Turning to this clone: Its antigen is currently unknown.

Input material: memory CD4+ T cells sorted from blood. Subset indicated: CD45RA-negative fraction. The rearrangement uses TRBV5-1 and TRBJ2-6; a possible D gene is TRBD2 (6 bases). The sequence came from a young man in good health. The CDR3 sequence: CASSPSGSAFGSSANVLTF. CDR3 nucleotide sequence: TGCGCCAGCAGCCCATCCGGGAGTGCTTTTGGTTCTTCGGCCAACGTCCTGACTTTC.